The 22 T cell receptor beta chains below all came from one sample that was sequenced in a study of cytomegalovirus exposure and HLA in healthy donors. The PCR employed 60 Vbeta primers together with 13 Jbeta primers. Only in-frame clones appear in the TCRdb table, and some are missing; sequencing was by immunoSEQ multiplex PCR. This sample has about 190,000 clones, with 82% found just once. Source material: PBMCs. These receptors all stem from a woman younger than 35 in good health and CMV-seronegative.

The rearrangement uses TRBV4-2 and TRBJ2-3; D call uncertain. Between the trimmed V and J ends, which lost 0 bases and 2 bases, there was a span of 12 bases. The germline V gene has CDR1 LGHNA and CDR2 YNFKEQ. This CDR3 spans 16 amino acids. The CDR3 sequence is CASSQDLGRTTDTQYF. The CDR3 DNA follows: TGTGCCAGCAGCCAAGATCTAGGCAGAACCACAGATACGCAGTATTTT.

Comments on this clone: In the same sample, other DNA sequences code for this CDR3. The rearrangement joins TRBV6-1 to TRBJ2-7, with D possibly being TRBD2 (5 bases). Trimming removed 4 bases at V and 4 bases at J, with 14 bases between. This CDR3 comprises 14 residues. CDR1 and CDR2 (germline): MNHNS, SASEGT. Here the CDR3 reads CASSAGKNQYEQYF. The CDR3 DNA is TGTGCCAGCAGTGCCGGGAAAAATCAGTACGAGCAGTACTTC.

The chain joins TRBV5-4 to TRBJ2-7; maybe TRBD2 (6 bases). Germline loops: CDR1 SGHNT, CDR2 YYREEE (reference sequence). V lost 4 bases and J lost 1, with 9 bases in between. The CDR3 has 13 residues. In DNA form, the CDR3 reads TGTGCCAGCAGCAACCGGGAGTCCTACGAGCAGTACTTC. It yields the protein CASSNRESYEQYF.

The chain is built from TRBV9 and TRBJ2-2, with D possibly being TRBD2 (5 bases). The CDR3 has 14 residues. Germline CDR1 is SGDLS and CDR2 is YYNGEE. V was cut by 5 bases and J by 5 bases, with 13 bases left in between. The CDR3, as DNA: TGTGCCAGCAGGGATAACGGACTTACCGGGGAGCTGTTTTTT. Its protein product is CASRDNGLTGELFF.

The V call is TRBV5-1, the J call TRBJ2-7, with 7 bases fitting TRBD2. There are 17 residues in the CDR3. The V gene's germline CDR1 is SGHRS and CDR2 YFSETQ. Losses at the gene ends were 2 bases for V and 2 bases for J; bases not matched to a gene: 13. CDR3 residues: CASSFQVGLAETYEQYF. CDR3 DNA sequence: TGCGCCAGCAGCTTTCAGGTGGGTCTAGCGGAAACCTACGAGCAGTACTTC.

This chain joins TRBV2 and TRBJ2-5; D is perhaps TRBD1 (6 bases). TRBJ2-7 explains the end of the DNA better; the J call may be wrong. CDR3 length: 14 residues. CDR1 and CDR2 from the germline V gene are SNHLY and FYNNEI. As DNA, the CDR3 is TGTGCCAGCAGGACAGGACCGAGCTCCTACGAGCAGTACTTC. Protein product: CASRTGPSSYEQYF.

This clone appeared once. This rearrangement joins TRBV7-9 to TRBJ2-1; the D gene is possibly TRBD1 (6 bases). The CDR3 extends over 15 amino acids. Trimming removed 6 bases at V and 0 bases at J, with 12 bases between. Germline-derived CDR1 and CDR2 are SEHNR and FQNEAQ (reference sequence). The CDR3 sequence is CASRLTGTSYNEQFF. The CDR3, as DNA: TGTGCCAGCAGATTGACAGGCACCTCCTACAATGAGCAGTTCTTC. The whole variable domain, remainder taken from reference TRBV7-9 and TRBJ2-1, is DTGVSQNPRHKITKRGQNVTFRCDPISEHNRLYWYRQTLGQGPEFLTYFQNEAQLEKSRLLSDRFSAERPKGSFSTLEIQRTEQGDSAMYLCASRLTGTSYNEQFFGPGTRLTVL.

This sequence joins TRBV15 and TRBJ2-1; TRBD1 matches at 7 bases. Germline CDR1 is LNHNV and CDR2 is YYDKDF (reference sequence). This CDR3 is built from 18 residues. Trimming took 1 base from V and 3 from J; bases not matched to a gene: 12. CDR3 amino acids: CATSRGDSGSDLYNEQFF. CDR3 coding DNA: TGTGCCACCAGCAGAGGGGACAGTGGGTCTGATCTCTACAATGAGCAGTTCTTC.

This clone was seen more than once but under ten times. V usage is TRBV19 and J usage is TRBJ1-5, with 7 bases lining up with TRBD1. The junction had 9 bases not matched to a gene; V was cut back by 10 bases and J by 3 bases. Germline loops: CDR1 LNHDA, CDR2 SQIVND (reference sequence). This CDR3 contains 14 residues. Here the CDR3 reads CATTMGQYNQPQHF. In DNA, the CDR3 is TGTGCCACTACCATGGGACAGTACAATCAGCCCCAGCATTTT.

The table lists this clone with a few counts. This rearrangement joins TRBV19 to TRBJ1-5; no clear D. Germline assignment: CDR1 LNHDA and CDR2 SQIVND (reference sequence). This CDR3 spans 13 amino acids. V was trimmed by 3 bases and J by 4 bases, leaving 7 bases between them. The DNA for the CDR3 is TGTGCCAGTAGTATGCGGGGAAATCAGCCCCAGCATTTT. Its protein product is CASSMRGNQPQHF.

The CDR3 loop is CASSDGYQPQHF. The CDR3, as DNA: TGTGCCAGCAGTGACGGTTATCAGCCCCAGCATTTT. The chain links TRBV2 to TRBJ1-5; D is unresolved. CDR1 is SNHLY, CDR2 FYNNEI, per germline. The CDR3 is made up of 12 amino acids. Trimming removed 3 bases from V and 5 bases from J, with 5 bases in between.

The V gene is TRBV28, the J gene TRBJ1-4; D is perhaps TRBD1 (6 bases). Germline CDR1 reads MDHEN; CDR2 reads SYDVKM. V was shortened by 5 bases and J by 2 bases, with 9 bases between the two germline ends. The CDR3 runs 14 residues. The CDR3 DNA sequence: TGTGCCAGCAGTCAACAGGGCACTAATGAAAAACTGTTTTTT. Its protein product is CASSQQGTNEKLFF.

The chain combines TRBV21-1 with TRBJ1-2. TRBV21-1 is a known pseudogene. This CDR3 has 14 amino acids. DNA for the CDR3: TGTGCCAGCAGCAAATTTGAGATAAACTATGGCTACACCTTC. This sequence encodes CASSKFEINYGYTF.

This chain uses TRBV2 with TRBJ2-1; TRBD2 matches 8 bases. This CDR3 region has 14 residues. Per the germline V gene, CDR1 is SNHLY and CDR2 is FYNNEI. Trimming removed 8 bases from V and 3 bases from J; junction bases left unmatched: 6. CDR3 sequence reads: CASFHSGGYNEQFF. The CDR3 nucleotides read TGTGCCAGCTTCCACAGCGGGGGCTACAATGAGCAGTTCTTC.

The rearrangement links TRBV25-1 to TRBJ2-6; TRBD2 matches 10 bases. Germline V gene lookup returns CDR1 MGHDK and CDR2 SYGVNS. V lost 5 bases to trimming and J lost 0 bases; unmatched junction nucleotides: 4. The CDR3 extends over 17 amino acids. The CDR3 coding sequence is TGTGCCAGCAGTCGACTAGCGGGTACCTCTGGGGCCAACGTCCTGACTTTC. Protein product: CASSRLAGTSGANVLTF.

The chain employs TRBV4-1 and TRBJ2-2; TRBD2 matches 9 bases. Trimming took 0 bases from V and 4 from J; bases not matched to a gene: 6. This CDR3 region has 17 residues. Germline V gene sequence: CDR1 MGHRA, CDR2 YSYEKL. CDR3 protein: CASSQEAGGVGTGELFF. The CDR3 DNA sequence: TGCGCCAGCAGCCAAGAAGCGGGGGGTGTTGGCACCGGGGAGCTGTTTTTT.

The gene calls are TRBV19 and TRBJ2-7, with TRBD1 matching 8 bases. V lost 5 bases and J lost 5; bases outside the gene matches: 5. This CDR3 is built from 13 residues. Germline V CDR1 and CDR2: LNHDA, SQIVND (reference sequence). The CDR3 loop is CASSQGARNEQYF. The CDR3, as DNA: TGTGCCAGTAGTCAGGGGGCGCGGAACGAGCAGTACTTC.

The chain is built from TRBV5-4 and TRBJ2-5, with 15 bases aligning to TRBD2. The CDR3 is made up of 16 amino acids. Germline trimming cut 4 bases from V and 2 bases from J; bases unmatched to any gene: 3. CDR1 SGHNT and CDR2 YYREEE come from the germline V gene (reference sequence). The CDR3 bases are TGTGCCAGCAGCAAGGGACTAGCGGGGGGACAAGAGACCCAGTACTTC. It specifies CASSKGLAGGQETQYF. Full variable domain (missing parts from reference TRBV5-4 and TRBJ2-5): ETGVTQSPTHLIKTRGQQVTLRCSSQSGHNTVSWYQQALGQGPQFIFQYYREEENGRGNFPPRFSGLQFPNYSSELNVNALELDDSALYLCASSKGLAGGQETQYFGPGTRLLVL.

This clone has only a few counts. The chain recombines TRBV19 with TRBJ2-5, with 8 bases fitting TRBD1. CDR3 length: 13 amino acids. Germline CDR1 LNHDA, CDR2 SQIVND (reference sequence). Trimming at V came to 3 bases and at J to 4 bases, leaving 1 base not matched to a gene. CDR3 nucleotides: TGTGCCAGTAGTATTCAGGGGGCAGAGACCCAGTACTTC. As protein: CASSIQGAETQYF.

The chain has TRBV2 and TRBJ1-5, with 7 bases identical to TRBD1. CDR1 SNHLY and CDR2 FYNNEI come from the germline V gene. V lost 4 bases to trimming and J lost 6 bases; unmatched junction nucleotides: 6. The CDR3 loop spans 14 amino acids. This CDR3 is CASSGDSATQPQHF. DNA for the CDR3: TGTGCCAGCAGTGGGGACAGCGCCACTCAGCCCCAGCATTTT.

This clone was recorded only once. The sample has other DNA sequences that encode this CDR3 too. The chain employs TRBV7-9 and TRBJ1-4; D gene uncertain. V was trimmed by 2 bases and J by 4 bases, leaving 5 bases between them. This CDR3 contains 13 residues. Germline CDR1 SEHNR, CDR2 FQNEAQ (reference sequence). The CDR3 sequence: CASSLRVNEKLFF. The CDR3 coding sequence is TGTGCCAGCAGCTTACGTGTTAATGAAAAACTGTTTTTT.

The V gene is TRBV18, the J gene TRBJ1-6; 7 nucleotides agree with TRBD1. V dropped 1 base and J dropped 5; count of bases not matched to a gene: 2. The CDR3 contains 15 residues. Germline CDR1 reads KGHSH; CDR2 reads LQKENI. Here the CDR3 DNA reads TGTGCCAGCTCACCACAGGGGGCTGATAATTCACCCCTCCACTTT. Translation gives CASSPQGADNSPLHF.